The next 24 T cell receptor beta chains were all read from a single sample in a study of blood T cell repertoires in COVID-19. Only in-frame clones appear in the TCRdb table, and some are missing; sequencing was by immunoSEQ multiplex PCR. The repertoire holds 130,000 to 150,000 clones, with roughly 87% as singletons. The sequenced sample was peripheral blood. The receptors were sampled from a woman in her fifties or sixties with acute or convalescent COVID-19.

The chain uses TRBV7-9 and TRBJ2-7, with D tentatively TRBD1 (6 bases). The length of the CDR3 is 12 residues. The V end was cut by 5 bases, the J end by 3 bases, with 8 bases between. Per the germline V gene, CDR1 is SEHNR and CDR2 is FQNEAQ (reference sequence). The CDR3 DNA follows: TGTGCCAGCAGCCCGACAGGCTACGAGCAGTACTTC. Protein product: CASSPTGYEQYF.

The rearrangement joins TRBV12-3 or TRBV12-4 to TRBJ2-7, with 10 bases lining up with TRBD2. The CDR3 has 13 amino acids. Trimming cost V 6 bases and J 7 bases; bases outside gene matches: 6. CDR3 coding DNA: TGTGCCAGCAGCCTGGGACTAGCGAGGGAGCAGTACTTC. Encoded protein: CASSLGLAREQYF.

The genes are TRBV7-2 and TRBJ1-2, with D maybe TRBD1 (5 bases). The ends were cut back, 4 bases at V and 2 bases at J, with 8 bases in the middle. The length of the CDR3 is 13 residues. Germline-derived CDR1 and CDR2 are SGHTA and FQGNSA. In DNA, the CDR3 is TGTGCCAGCAGCTATTCAGGGAACTATGGCTACACCTTC. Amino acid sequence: CASSYSGNYGYTF.

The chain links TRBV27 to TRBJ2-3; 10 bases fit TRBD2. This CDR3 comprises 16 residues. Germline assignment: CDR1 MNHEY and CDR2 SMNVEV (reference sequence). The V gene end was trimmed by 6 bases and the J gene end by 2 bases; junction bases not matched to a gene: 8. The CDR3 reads CASSDSSGSYTDTQYF. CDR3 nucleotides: TGTGCCAGCAGCGACTCTAGCGGGAGTTACACAGATACGCAGTATTTT.

This chain's CDR3 is CASSQTRLAGGRDTQYF. In DNA form, the CDR3 reads TGCGCCAGCAGCCAGACCCGACTAGCGGGGGGGAGAGATACGCAGTATTTT. The gene calls are TRBV4-1 and TRBJ2-3; 14 bases match TRBD2. Trimming cost V 3 bases and J 5 bases; bases outside gene matches: 7. Germline loops: CDR1 MGHRA, CDR2 YSYEKL. The CDR3 sequence is 17 residues long.

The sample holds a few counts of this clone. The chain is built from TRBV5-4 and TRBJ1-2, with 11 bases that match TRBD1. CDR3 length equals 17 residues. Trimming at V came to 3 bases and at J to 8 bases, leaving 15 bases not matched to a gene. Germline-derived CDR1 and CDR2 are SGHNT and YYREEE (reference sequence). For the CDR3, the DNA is TGTGCCAGCAGCTCTTGGGGGGCCGGACAGGGGGCGCAGGGCTACACCTTC. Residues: CASSSWGAGQGAQGYTF.

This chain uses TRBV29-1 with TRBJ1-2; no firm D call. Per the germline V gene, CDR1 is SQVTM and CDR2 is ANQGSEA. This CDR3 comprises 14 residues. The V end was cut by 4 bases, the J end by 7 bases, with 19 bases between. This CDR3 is CSVVVSGTTGGYTF. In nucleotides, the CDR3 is TGCAGCGTTGTGGTCTCAGGCACCACCGGTGGCTACACCTTC.

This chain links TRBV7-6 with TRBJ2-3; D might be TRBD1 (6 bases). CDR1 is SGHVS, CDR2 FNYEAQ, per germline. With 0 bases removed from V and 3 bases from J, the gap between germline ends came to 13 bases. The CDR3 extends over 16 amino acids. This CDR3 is CASSLAGASLTDTQYF. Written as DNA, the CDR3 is TGTGCCAGCAGCTTAGCGGGGGCTAGCTTAACAGATACGCAGTATTTT.

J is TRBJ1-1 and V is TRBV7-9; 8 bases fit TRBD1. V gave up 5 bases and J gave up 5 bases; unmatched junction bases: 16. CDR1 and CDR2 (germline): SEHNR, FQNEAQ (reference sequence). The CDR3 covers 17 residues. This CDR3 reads CASSPGQGALEETEAFF. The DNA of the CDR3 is TGTGCCAGCAGCCCCGGGCAGGGGGCCCTTGAGGAGACTGAAGCTTTCTTT.

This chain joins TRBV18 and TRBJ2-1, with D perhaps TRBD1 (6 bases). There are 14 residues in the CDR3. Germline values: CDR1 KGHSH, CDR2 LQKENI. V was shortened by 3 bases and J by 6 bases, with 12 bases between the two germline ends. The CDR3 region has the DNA TGTGCCAGCTCACCCCTCCCGACAGGCAATGAGCAGTTCTTC. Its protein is CASSPLPTGNEQFF.

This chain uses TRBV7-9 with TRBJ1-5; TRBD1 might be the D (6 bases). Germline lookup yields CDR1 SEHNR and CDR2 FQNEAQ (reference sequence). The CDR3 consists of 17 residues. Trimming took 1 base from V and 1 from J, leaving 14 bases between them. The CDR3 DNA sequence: TGTGCCAGCAGCTTAGTTGCAGGGGCCGTGAGCAATCAGCCCCAGCATTTT. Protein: CASSLVAGAVSNQPQHF.

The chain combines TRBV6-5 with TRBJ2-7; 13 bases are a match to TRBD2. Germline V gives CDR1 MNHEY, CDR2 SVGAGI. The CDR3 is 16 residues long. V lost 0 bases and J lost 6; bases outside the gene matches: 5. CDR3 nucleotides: TGTGCCAGCAGTTACTCGGAAACTAGCGGGAGGGCCGAGCAGTACTTC. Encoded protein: CASSYSETSGRAEQYF.

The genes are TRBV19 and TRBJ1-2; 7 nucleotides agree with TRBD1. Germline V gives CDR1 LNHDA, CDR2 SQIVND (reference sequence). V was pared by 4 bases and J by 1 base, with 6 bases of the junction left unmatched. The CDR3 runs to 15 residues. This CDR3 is CASSTDRSLNYGYTF. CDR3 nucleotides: TGTGCCAGTAGTACGGACAGGTCACTTAACTATGGCTACACCTTC.

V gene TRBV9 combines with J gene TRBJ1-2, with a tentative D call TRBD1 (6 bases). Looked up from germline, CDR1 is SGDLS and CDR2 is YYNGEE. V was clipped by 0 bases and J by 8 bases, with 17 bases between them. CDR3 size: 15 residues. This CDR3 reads CASSVGTAQRRGYTF. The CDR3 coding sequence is TGTGCCAGCAGCGTAGGGACAGCCCAGCGTCGGGGCTACACCTTC.

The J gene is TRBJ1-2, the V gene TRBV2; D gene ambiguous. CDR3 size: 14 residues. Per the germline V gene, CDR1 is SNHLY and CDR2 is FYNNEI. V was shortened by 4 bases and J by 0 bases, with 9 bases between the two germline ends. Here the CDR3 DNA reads TGTGCCAGCAGTGTCGGAGCCCCTAACTATGGCTACACCTTC. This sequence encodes CASSVGAPNYGYTF.

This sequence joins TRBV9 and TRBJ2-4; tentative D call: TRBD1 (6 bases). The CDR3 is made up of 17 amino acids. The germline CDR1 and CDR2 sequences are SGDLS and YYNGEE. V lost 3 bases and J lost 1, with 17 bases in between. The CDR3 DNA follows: TGTGCCAGCAGCGCCAGGGGATTTTTTGAGGCCAAAAACATTCAGTACTTC. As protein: CASSARGFFEAKNIQYF.

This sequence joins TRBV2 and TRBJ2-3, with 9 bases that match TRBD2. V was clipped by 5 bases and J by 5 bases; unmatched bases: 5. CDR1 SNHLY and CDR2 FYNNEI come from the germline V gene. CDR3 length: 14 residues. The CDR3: CASSSGLAGDTQYF. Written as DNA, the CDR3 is TGTGCCAGCAGTTCGGGACTAGCCGGAGATACGCAGTATTTT.

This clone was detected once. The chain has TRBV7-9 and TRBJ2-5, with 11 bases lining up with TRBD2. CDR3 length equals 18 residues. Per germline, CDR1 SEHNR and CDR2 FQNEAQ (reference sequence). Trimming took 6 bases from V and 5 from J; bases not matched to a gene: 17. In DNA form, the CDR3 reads TGTGCCAGCAGTGCGAAGTCAAGACTAGCGGGAATCTCTGAGACCCAGTACTTC. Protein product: CASSAKSRLAGISETQYF.

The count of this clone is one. CDR3 in amino acids: CASSASSTGGRTEAFF. In nucleotides, the CDR3 is TGTGCCAGCAGCGCTAGCTCGACAGGGGGCCGCACTGAAGCTTTCTTT. The genes are TRBV9 and TRBJ1-1, with 10 bases fitting TRBD1. The CDR3 has 16 residues. J lost 4 bases, V lost 3 bases, and 9 bases had no gene match. The germline CDR1 and CDR2 sequences are SGDLS and YYNGEE.

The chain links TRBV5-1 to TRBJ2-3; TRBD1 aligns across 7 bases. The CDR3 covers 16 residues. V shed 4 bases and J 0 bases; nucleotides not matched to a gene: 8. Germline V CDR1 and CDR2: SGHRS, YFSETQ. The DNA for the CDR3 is TGCGCCAGCAGCCCTCTACCGGGACAGAGCACAGATACGCAGTATTTT. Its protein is CASSPLPGQSTDTQYF. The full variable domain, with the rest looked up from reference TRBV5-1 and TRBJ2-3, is KAGVTQTPRYLIKTRGQQVTLSCSPISGHRSVSWYQQTPGQGLQFLFEYFSETQRNKGNFPGRFSGRQFSNSRSEMNVSTLELGDSALYLCASSPLPGQSTDTQYFGPGTRLTVL.

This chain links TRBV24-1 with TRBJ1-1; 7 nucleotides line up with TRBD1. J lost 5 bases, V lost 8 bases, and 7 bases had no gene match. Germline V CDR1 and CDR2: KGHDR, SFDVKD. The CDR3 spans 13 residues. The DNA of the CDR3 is TGTGCCACCATGGGGAGCAGGGGGACTGAAGCTTTCTTT. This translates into CATMGSRGTEAFF.

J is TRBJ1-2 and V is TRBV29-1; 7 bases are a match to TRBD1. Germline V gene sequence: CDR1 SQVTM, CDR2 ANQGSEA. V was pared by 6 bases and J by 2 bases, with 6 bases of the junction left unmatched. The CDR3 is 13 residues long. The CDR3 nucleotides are TGCAGCGTCGGACAGGCCCCAAACTATGGCTACACCTTC. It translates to CSVGQAPNYGYTF.

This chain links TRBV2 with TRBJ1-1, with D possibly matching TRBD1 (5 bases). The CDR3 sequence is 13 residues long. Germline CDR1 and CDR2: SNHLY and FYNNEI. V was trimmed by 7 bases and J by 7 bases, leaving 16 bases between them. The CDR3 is CASKGQGVHEAFF. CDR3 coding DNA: TGTGCCAGCAAGGGCCAGGGCGTCCATGAAGCTTTCTTT.

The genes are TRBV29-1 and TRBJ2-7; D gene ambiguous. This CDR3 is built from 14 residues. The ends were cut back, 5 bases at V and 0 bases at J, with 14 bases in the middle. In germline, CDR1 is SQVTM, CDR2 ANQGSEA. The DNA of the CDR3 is TGCAGCGTTTCCAGCCGGGTCCTCTCCTACGAGCAGTACTTC. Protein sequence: CSVSSRVLSYEQYF.